The 22 T cell receptor beta chains below come from one sample, sequenced in a study of blood T cells in healthy people across ages. A second PCR of 7 to 11 cycles used a sample-barcoded 5' primer and a J-beta primer mix. TCRdb independently ran MiXCR on the 5' RACE reads; one entry per CDR3 protein. The table includes about 2 million distinct CDR3 sequences, 49% detected once. The sample consisted of blood. The origin of the receptors is a woman between 40 and 50 years old in good health.

The chain links TRBV12-3 or TRBV12-4 to TRBJ2-7; TRBD1 might be the D (5 bases). The CDR3 is 13 amino acids. Trimming removed 5 bases from V and 1 base from J, with 9 bases in between. CDR3 in DNA: TGTGCCAGCAGTGTGACAGAATCCTACGAGCAGTACTTC. Translating it yields CASSVTESYEQYF.

V and J are TRBV6-1 and TRBJ2-3, with D perhaps matching TRBD2 (5 bases). The CDR3 covers 14 residues. CDR1 is MNHNS and CDR2 is SASEGT in the germline V gene. V shed 6 bases and J shed 2 bases, with 12 bases lying between them. CDR3 sequence (DNA): TGTGCCAGCAGGTTACTAGAACACACAGATACGCAGTATTTT. Its protein product is CASRLLEHTDTQYF.

Only a few counts were recorded for this clonotype. V usage is TRBV12-3 or TRBV12-4 and J usage is TRBJ1-5; D call uncertain. The CDR3 runs 15 residues. With 7 bases removed from V and 0 bases from J, the gap between germline ends came to 13 bases. CDR3: CASTVGFSSNQPQHF. Here the CDR3 DNA reads TGTGCCAGCACCGTCGGGTTTTCTAGCAATCAGCCCCAGCATTTT.

The sample holds many counts of this clonotype. The CDR3 DNA reads as TGTGCCAGCTCACCAATTTCCCCCCCACAAGATACGCAGTATTTT. The encoded protein is CASSPISPPQDTQYF. The genes are TRBV18 and TRBJ2-3; D is ambiguous. This CDR3 contains 15 residues. Trimming pared 2 bases from V and 5 bases from J, leaving 14 bases between. CDR1 and CDR2 (germline): KGHSH, LQKENI.

The rearrangement joins TRBV7-2 to TRBJ1-2; D gene ambiguous. V shed 5 bases and J shed 5 bases, with 18 bases lying between them. Looked up from germline, CDR1 is SGHTA and CDR2 is FQGNSA. The CDR3 length is 15 residues. CDR3 sequence (DNA): TGTGCCAGCAGCCTGCGGACCGGGCTGGATTATGGCTACACCTTC. Translating gives CASSLRTGLDYGYTF.

The V and J genes are TRBV6-5 and TRBJ2-5, with D hard to call. Germline V gene lookup returns CDR1 MNHEY and CDR2 SVGAGI. V was shortened by 6 bases and J by 11 bases, with 16 bases between the two germline ends. The CDR3 consists of 12 residues. Here the CDR3 DNA reads TGTGCCAGCAGACTGAAAACTAATGAGCAGTACTTC. Translation gives CASRLKTNEQYF.

The chain recombines TRBV20-1 with TRBJ2-1; 12 bases agree with TRBD2. With 0 bases clipped from V and 9 bases from J, the junction kept 6 bases outside the gene matches. The CDR3 spans 15 residues. Germline V gene data show CDR1 as DFQATT and CDR2 as SNEGSKA (reference sequence). The CDR3 reads CSARDASGGAREQFF. CDR3 nucleotides: TGCAGTGCTAGAGATGCTAGCGGGGGGGCTCGTGAGCAGTTCTTC.

The chain recombines TRBV18 with TRBJ1-2, with 12 bases aligning to TRBD1. Looked up from germline, CDR1 is KGHSH and CDR2 is LQKENI. The CDR3 loop spans 19 amino acids. After removal of 2 bases from V and 0 bases from J, the junction contained 10 bases not matched to a gene. In DNA, the CDR3 is TGTGCCAGCTCACCAAACGCCGGGACAGGGGGCCTATCTAACTATGGCTACACCTTC. Protein: CASSPNAGTGGLSNYGYTF.

This clonotype was seen more than once but under ten times. V is TRBV4-1 and J is TRBJ2-5, with 13 nucleotides matching TRBD2. Germline CDR1 reads MGHRA; CDR2 reads YSYEKL. The V gene end was trimmed by 1 base and the J gene end by 4 bases; junction bases not matched to a gene: 6. The CDR3 length is 17 residues. CDR3 loop: CASSQVRTSGGPETQYF. The CDR3 DNA reads TGCGCCAGCAGCCAAGTCCGGACTAGCGGGGGCCCAGAGACCCAGTACTTC.

The J gene is TRBJ1-1, the V gene TRBV28; weak D call: TRBD1 (5 bases). This CDR3 contains 16 residues. Between the trimmed V and J ends, which lost 5 bases and 1 base, there was a span of 17 bases. Germline V lookup: CDR1 MDHEN, CDR2 SYDVKM. CDR3: CASSAPTLRGNTEAFF. The CDR3 DNA sequence: TGTGCCAGCAGTGCCCCAACCCTAAGGGGGAACACTGAAGCTTTCTTT.

The J gene is TRBJ2-1, the V gene TRBV7-2, with 7 bases lining up with TRBD1. Losses at the gene ends were 6 bases for V and 2 bases for J; bases not matched to a gene: 7. The CDR3 length is 15 residues. Germline V gives CDR1 SGHTA, CDR2 FQGNSA. CDR3 bases: TGTGCCAGCAGATCCGACAGGGCTACCTACAATGAGCAGTTCTTC. Residues: CASRSDRATYNEQFF.

The rearrangement joins TRBV10-3 to TRBJ1-2; D is undetermined. Trimming removed 2 bases from V and 1 base from J, with 14 bases in between. The CDR3 runs 16 residues. Per the germline V gene, CDR1 is ENHRY and CDR2 is SYGVKD. CDR3 bases: TGTGCCATCAGTGAGCCGACGGGTGGCGGTAACTATGGCTACACCTTC. Its protein is CAISEPTGGGNYGYTF.

This clonotype has a single count. The rearrangement links TRBV12-5 to TRBJ2-3; the D gene is possibly TRBD1 (6 bases). Trimming cost V 6 bases and J 2 bases, with 21 bases left between them. Per the germline V gene, CDR1 is LGHNT and CDR2 is FRNRAP. This CDR3 is 17 amino acids long. The CDR3 spells CASGDSDDPIDTDTQYF. CDR3 in DNA: TGTGCTAGTGGGGACAGTGACGACCCGATAGACACAGATACGCAGTATTTT.

This chain uses TRBV28 with TRBJ2-1; D gene unclear. With 3 bases removed from V and 0 bases from J, the gap between germline ends came to 12 bases. The CDR3 spans 16 residues. Germline V lookup: CDR1 MDHEN, CDR2 SYDVKM. The CDR3 nucleotides are TGTGCCAGCAGTTTCTTAGCCGTTAGCTCCTACAATGAGCAGTTCTTC. This sequence encodes CASSFLAVSSYNEQFF. The whole variable domain, filled in from reference TRBV28 and TRBJ2-1, reads DVKVTQSSRYLVKRTGEKVFLECVQDMDHENMFWYRQDPGLGLRLIYFSYDVKMKEKGDIPEGYSVSREKKERFSLILESASTNQTSMYLCASSFLAVSSYNEQFFGPGTRLTVL.

The V gene is TRBV5-1, the J gene TRBJ1-6; no reliable D call. Germline V lookup: CDR1 SGHRS, CDR2 YFSETQ. Between the trimmed V and J ends, which lost 0 bases and 8 bases, there was a span of 12 bases. The CDR3 totals 15 residues. This CDR3 reads CASSLGAPDHSPLHF. In DNA form, the CDR3 reads TGCGCCAGCAGCTTGGGGGCCCCGGACCATTCACCCCTCCACTTT.

J is TRBJ1-1 and V is TRBV5-1; 7 bases match TRBD1. This CDR3 spans 16 amino acids. Germline CDR1 SGHRS, CDR2 YFSETQ. The V and J ends lost 5 bases and 1 base, in that order; junction bases with no gene match: 11. CDR3 DNA sequence: TGCGCCAGCAGGTTTAGATCCGGGACAGCGAACACTGAAGCTTTCTTT. As protein: CASRFRSGTANTEAFF.

The V gene is TRBV24-1, the J gene TRBJ2-1; weak D call: TRBD1 (5 bases). V was clipped by 3 bases and J by 4 bases, with 9 bases between them. Germline V lookup: CDR1 KGHDR, CDR2 SFDVKD. The CDR3 contains 14 residues. The CDR3 region is CATSDTTVYNEQFF. The CDR3 bases are TGTGCCACCAGTGATACGACAGTGTACAATGAGCAGTTCTTC.

The chain uses TRBV9 and TRBJ2-3; D is tentatively TRBD1 or TRBD2 (5 bases each). Germline V CDR1 and CDR2: SGDLS, YYNGEE. V dropped 2 bases and J dropped 2 bases, with 15 bases sitting between them. CDR3 size: 16 residues. For the CDR3, the DNA is TGTGCCAGCAGCGTCGGGGCCGAAATTGACACAGATACGCAGTATTTT. Translation gives CASSVGAEIDTDTQYF.

V and J are TRBV5-1 and TRBJ2-2, with TRBD2 matching 9 bases. The CDR3 covers 17 residues. V was pared by 3 bases and J by 6 bases, with 12 bases of the junction left unmatched. Germline V CDR1 and CDR2: SGHRS, YFSETQ. CDR3 nucleotide sequence: TGCGCCAGCAGCTGGATCCCTAGCGGGGAGGGATCCGGGGAGCTGTTTTTT. This encodes CASSWIPSGEGSGELFF. Supplemented by reference TRBV5-1 and TRBJ2-2, the full variable domain reads KAGVTQTPRYLIKTRGQQVTLSCSPISGHRSVSWYQQTPGQGLQFLFEYFSETQRNKGNFPGRFSGRQFSNSRSEMNVSTLELGDSALYLCASSWIPSGEGSGELFFGEGSRLTVL.

The chain employs TRBV6-1 and TRBJ1-4; the D gene is possibly TRBD1 (6 bases). The CDR3 is 14 amino acids. Per germline, CDR1 MNHNS and CDR2 SASEGT. The V end was cut by 5 bases, the J end by 6 bases, with 13 bases between. The CDR3 sequence is CASSKGTTDEKLFF. CDR3 nucleotides: TGTGCCAGCAGTAAGGGGACAACCGATGAAAAACTGTTTTTT.

CDR3 in amino acids: CASSLPKDREKEGSYNEQFF. The CDR3 coding sequence is TGTGCCAGCAGCCTCCCCAAGGACAGGGAAAAGGAGGGCTCCTACAATGAGCAGTTCTTC. The rearrangement links TRBV9 to TRBJ2-1; 8 bases map to TRBD1. Germline lookup yields CDR1 SGDLS and CDR2 YYNGEE. V was clipped by 4 bases and J by 0 bases; unmatched bases: 18. There are 20 residues in the CDR3. The variable domain in full, with the rest retrieved from reference TRBV9 and TRBJ2-1, is DSGVTQTPKHLITATGQRVTLRCSPRSGDLSVYWYQQSLDQGLQFLIQYYNGEERAKGNILERFSAQQFPDLHSELNLSSLELGDSALYFCASSLPKDREKEGSYNEQFFGPGTRLTVL.

The chain is built from TRBV28 and TRBJ2-3; tentatively, D is TRBD1 (5 bases). The ends were cut back, 8 bases at V and 1 base at J, with 10 bases in the middle. This CDR3 spans 13 amino acids. Germline V gene sequence: CDR1 MDHEN, CDR2 SYDVKM. This CDR3 is CASVPQGTDTQYF. The CDR3 DNA reads as TGTGCCAGCGTCCCACAGGGCACAGATACGCAGTATTTT.